The next 6 T cell receptor beta chains were all read from a single sample in a study of T cell responses to AZD1222 COVID-19 vaccine. Measured with immunoSEQ multiplex PCR; TCRdb has only the in-frame clones, and not every one. The sample has approximately 140,000 clones; about 90% are singletons. Sequencing was performed on peripheral blood, taken on day 0 of AZD1222 vaccination. These receptors all come from an adult in good health.

The chain carries TRBV27 and TRBJ1-3, with D possibly matching TRBD1 (6 bases). V dropped 3 bases and J dropped 4 bases, with 13 bases sitting between them. The CDR3 spans 15 residues. Per germline, CDR1 MNHEY and CDR2 SMNVEV (reference sequence). The DNA of the CDR3 is TGTGCCAGCAGTTTCTCCTACGACAGGGGAAACACCATATATTTT. Translated: CASSFSYDRGNTIYF.

The chain recombines TRBV27 with TRBJ2-2, with 8 bases that match TRBD2. The J segment lost 1 base and the V segment lost 5 bases, leaving 6 bases of the junction unmatched. The CDR3 totals 16 residues. Germline loops: CDR1 MNHEY, CDR2 SMNVEV (reference sequence). The CDR3, as DNA: TGTGCCAGCAGTCCGGGGGGGTTCCAGAACACCGGGGAGCTGTTTTTT. Its translation: CASSPGGFQNTGELFF.

The V gene is TRBV6-5, the J gene TRBJ2-5; 8 nucleotides line up with TRBD1. The CDR3 totals 14 residues. The J segment lost 8 bases and the V segment lost 5 bases, leaving 10 bases of the junction unmatched. CDR1 is MNHEY, CDR2 SVGAGI, per germline. The DNA for the CDR3 is TGTGCCAGCAGTCGGACAGGGAACCCCAAAACCCAGTACTTC. Its translation is CASSRTGNPKTQYF.

This clone appeared once. The genes are TRBV29-1 and TRBJ2-2; D is unresolved. The germline CDR1 and CDR2 sequences are SQVTM and ANQGSEA. V lost 7 bases, J lost 6 bases, and 12 bases lay in between. CDR3 length: 12 residues. This CDR3 reads CSAAKGPGELFF. The CDR3 nucleotides are TGCAGCGCTGCTAAGGGCCCCGGGGAGCTGTTTTTT.

The chain links TRBV7-2 to TRBJ1-6; 8 bases agree with TRBD1. V was clipped by 4 bases and J by 9 bases; unmatched bases: 5. CDR1 is SGHTA and CDR2 is FQGNSA in the germline V gene. The length of the CDR3 is 14 residues. CDR3: CASSSTGDVSPLHF. The CDR3 DNA follows: TGTGCCAGCAGCTCGACAGGGGACGTTTCACCCCTCCACTTT.

J is TRBJ1-1 and V is TRBV5-4; 7 bases map to TRBD1. The CDR3 contains 14 residues. J lost 0 bases, V lost 10 bases, and 9 bases had no gene match. Germline-derived CDR1 and CDR2 are SGHNT and YYREEE (reference sequence). The CDR3 DNA sequence: TGTGCCGGTCCCGTGACAGGGTTGAACACTGAAGCTTTCTTT. It translates to CAGPVTGLNTEAFF.